The 27 T cell receptor beta chains in this list originate from one sample, sequenced in a study of cytomegalovirus exposure and HLA in healthy donors. Profiled with immunoSEQ multiplex PCR; TCRdb holds only in-frame clones, not every one. The data show over 150,000 clones, with 75% to 95% seen just once and around 3.1% held by the top ten. Sequenced: PBMCs. The receptors originated from a young woman in good health and CMV-seropositive.

This chain joins TRBV2 and TRBJ2-1, with D hard to call. The CDR3 totals 11 residues. V gave up 4 bases and J gave up 8 bases, with 6 bases separating them. CDR1 and CDR2 from the germline V gene are SNHLY and FYNNEI. The CDR3 sequence: CASSVGYEQFF. As DNA, the CDR3 is TGTGCCAGCAGTGTGGGCTATGAGCAGTTCTTC.

V and J are TRBV6-4 and TRBJ1-1, with unresolved D. With 6 bases removed from V and 4 bases from J, the gap between germline ends came to 12 bases. Germline V gene sequence: CDR1 MRHNA, CDR2 SNTAGT. The CDR3 spans 13 residues. CDR3 in amino acids: CASSHGGGTEAFF. For the CDR3, the DNA is TGTGCCAGCAGCCACGGAGGAGGCACTGAAGCTTTCTTT.

This clone was recorded only once. The CDR3 sequence: CASSQPAGTSGYNEQFF. In DNA, the CDR3 is TGTGCCAGCAGCCAACCCGCCGGGACTAGCGGATACAATGAGCAGTTCTTC. The rearrangement links TRBV4-2 to TRBJ2-1, with 11 bases that match TRBD2. V trimming: 2 bases; J trimming: 4 bases; junction bases outside the gene matches: 7. This CDR3 is built from 17 residues. CDR1 is LGHNA and CDR2 is YNFKEQ in the germline V gene.

V gene TRBV19 combines with J gene TRBJ1-5; TRBD1 agrees at 10 bases. CDR1 and CDR2 (germline): LNHDA, SQIVND (reference sequence). The CDR3 runs to 12 residues. The junction had 3 bases not matched to a gene; V was cut back by 9 bases and J by 7 bases. The CDR3 sequence is CASGTGDQPQHF. CDR3 DNA sequence: TGTGCCAGCGGGACAGGGGACCAGCCCCAGCATTTT.

The rearrangement joins TRBV4-2 to TRBJ1-2; TRBD1 aligns across 7 bases. The CDR3 covers 17 residues. V was clipped by 1 base and J by 8 bases; unmatched bases: 16. CDR1 and CDR2 (germline): LGHNA, YNFKEQ. The CDR3 DNA is TGTGCCAGCAGCCAAGGCCCCCCCGACAGGGTCTTGTTAGGCTACACCTTC. This encodes CASSQGPPDRVLLGYTF.

This clone was counted only a few times. The chain is built from TRBV27 and TRBJ2-7, with D possibly being TRBD2 (6 bases). CDR3 length: 14 residues. Germline CDR1 reads MNHEY; CDR2 reads SMNVEV (reference sequence). Trimming left V 6 bases short and J 0 bases short, with 12 bases between. CDR3 sequence reads: CASSRGERSYEQYF. DNA of the CDR3: TGTGCCAGCAGCCGCGGGGAACGCTCCTACGAGCAGTACTTC.

This chain uses TRBV7-9 with TRBJ2-5; TRBD2 matches 8 bases. CDR1 is SEHNR, CDR2 FQNEAQ, per germline (reference sequence). The J segment lost 0 bases and the V segment lost 5 bases, leaving 11 bases of the junction unmatched. The CDR3 length is 17 residues. CDR3 in amino acids: CASSRQSRGGHQETQYF. DNA for the CDR3: TGTGCCAGCAGCCGCCAAAGTCGGGGGGGACACCAAGAGACCCAGTACTTC.

The chain has TRBV18 and TRBJ2-2; D remains unclear. The CDR3 loop spans 14 amino acids. Trimming left V 2 bases short and J 4 bases short, with 8 bases between. The germline V gene encodes CDR1 KGHSH and CDR2 LQKENI. The CDR3 DNA sequence: TGTGCCAGCTCACCAAATACTTCCACCGGGGAGCTGTTTTTT. It codes for CASSPNTSTGELFF.

V gene TRBV7-8 combines with J gene TRBJ2-4, with 9 bases identical to TRBD1. Losses at the gene ends were 4 bases for V and 0 bases for J; bases not matched to a gene: 16. CDR3 length: 20 amino acids. CDR1 is SGHVS and CDR2 is FQNEAQ in the germline V gene. The CDR3 sequence: CASSSRDRENWRLAKNIQYF. The DNA of the CDR3 is TGTGCCAGCAGCTCCCGGGACAGGGAGAACTGGAGACTAGCCAAAAACATTCAGTACTTC.

The table lists this clone with a count of one. This sequence joins TRBV5-6 and TRBJ1-1; D unresolved. This CDR3 contains 17 residues. The ends were cut back, 0 bases at V and 4 bases at J, with 19 bases in the middle. Looked up from germline, CDR1 is SGHDT and CDR2 is YYEEEE. CDR3 sequence reads: CASSLDTNVPEGTEAFF. The CDR3 nucleotides are TGTGCCAGCAGCTTGGACACCAATGTCCCAGAGGGCACTGAAGCTTTCTTT.

The genes are TRBV5-1 and TRBJ2-5; 7 bases map to TRBD1. Trimming cost V 4 bases and J 5 bases; bases outside gene matches: 11. Germline V gene lookup returns CDR1 SGHRS and CDR2 YFSETQ. There are 15 residues in the CDR3. DNA of the CDR3: TGCGCCAGCAGCCCGAACCAGACAGGGAAGGAGACCCAGTACTTC. Its protein is CASSPNQTGKETQYF. Full variable domain (outside the CDR3, taken from reference TRBV5-1 and TRBJ2-5): KAGVTQTPRYLIKTRGQQVTLSCSPISGHRSVSWYQQTPGQGLQFLFEYFSETQRNKGNFPGRFSGRQFSNSRSEMNVSTLELGDSALYLCASSPNQTGKETQYFGPGTRLLVL.

The chain is built from TRBV19 and TRBJ1-2, with D unclear. With 9 bases removed from V and 5 bases from J, the gap between germline ends came to 19 bases. The CDR3 sequence is 14 residues long. Looked up from germline, CDR1 is LNHDA and CDR2 is SQIVND (reference sequence). The CDR3 DNA sequence: TGTGCCAGCCACCCCCAGGCGAGCCCGTATGGCTACACCTTC. Protein: CASHPQASPYGYTF.

The rearrangement uses TRBV19 and TRBJ2-1; TRBD2 matches at 8 bases. CDR3 size: 17 residues. V lost 5 bases, J lost 4 bases, and 13 bases stayed unmatched. Germline CDR1 is LNHDA and CDR2 is SQIVND (reference sequence). This CDR3 is CASSPRAGGQIYNEQFF. CDR3 nucleotides: TGTGCCAGTAGTCCCCGCGCGGGAGGACAGATATACAATGAGCAGTTCTTC.

This clone was seen just once. The chain is built from TRBV2 and TRBJ1-5; D uncertain. Between the trimmed V and J ends, which lost 6 bases and 0 bases, there was a span of 15 bases. The length of the CDR3 is 16 residues. Germline V CDR1 and CDR2: SNHLY, FYNNEI. DNA for the CDR3: TGTGCCAGCAGCGAGGAGGTCAGTTATAGCAATCAGCCCCAGCATTTT. It translates to CASSEEVSYSNQPQHF.

The V and J genes are TRBV6-5 and TRBJ1-2; perhaps TRBD1 as D (6 bases). Trimming cost V 7 bases and J 4 bases, with 16 bases left between them. CDR1 and CDR2 from the germline V gene are MNHEY and SVGAGI. This CDR3 region has 14 residues. This CDR3 is CASTVDRLTYGYTF. The CDR3 region has the DNA TGTGCCAGCACCGTGGACAGACTTACCTATGGCTACACCTTC.

This clone was detected a few times. This sequence joins TRBV5-4 and TRBJ2-7; no clear D. CDR1 is SGHNT and CDR2 is YYREEE in the germline V gene (reference sequence). The CDR3 covers 13 residues. Trimming took off 0 bases at V and 0 bases at J, with 4 bases between the two ends. The CDR3 DNA is TGTGCCAGCAGCTTGGTCCACTCCTACGAGCAGTACTTC. Protein product: CASSLVHSYEQYF.

The chain employs TRBV2 and TRBJ2-5, with 8 bases aligning to TRBD2. With V trimmed by 3 bases and J by 13 bases, 4 bases remained unmatched. The CDR3 sequence is 11 residues long. The germline V gene encodes CDR1 SNHLY and CDR2 FYNNEI. CDR3 loop: CASSEASGGYF. CDR3 bases: TGTGCCAGCAGTGAGGCGAGCGGGGGGTACTTC.

The chain is built from TRBV6-1 and TRBJ1-2, with a tentative D call TRBD1 (5 bases). Germline V gene data show CDR1 as MNHNS and CDR2 as SASEGT. V was trimmed by 6 bases and J by 8 bases, leaving 10 bases between them. The CDR3 runs 11 residues. CDR3 residues: CASRNGGGYTF. For the CDR3, the DNA is TGTGCCAGCAGAAACGGGGGAGGCTACACCTTC.

V gene TRBV11-2 combines with J gene TRBJ2-7; 8 bases fit TRBD2. The V segment lost 5 bases and the J segment 6 bases; nucleotides outside the gene matches: 9. Germline loops: CDR1 SGHAT, CDR2 FQNNGV. The CDR3 covers 14 residues. The CDR3: CASSIPGLAAEQYF. The CDR3 DNA follows: TGTGCCAGCAGCATACCTGGACTAGCTGCCGAGCAGTACTTC.

The chain is built from TRBV27 and TRBJ2-1; 11 nucleotides line up with TRBD2. This CDR3 is built from 16 residues. Germline assignment: CDR1 MNHEY and CDR2 SMNVEV (reference sequence). Trimming cost V 1 base and J 5 bases; bases outside gene matches: 4. In DNA, the CDR3 is TGTGCCAGCAGTTTATGGGGGACTAGCGGCAACAATGAGCAGTTCTTC. It specifies CASSLWGTSGNNEQFF.

V usage is TRBV27 and J usage is TRBJ2-2; no clear D. CDR1 is MNHEY and CDR2 is SMNVEV in the germline V gene (reference sequence). The V end was cut by 3 bases, the J end by 0 bases, with 8 bases between. The length of the CDR3 is 15 residues. CDR3 nucleotide sequence: TGTGCCAGCAGTTTGTCAGGTCCGAACACCGGGGAGCTGTTTTTT. This translates into CASSLSGPNTGELFF.

This chain links TRBV27 with TRBJ2-7; 8 nucleotides line up with TRBD1. Losses at the gene ends were 0 bases for V and 3 bases for J; bases not matched to a gene: 7. The length of the CDR3 is 16 residues. Germline V gene data show CDR1 as MNHEY and CDR2 as SMNVEV (reference sequence). The CDR3 sequence is CASSLSWQGAIYEQYF. CDR3 sequence (DNA): TGTGCCAGCAGTTTATCGTGGCAGGGGGCCATCTACGAGCAGTACTTC.

The chain recombines TRBV27 with TRBJ2-1; 7 nucleotides agree with TRBD2. This CDR3 has 17 amino acids. V dropped 1 base and J dropped 0; count of bases not matched to a gene: 6. Looked up from germline, CDR1 is MNHEY and CDR2 is SMNVEV (reference sequence). CDR3 protein: CASSLLLPSGSYNEQFF. The CDR3 region has the DNA TGTGCCAGCAGTTTATTACTGCCTAGCGGCTCCTACAATGAGCAGTTCTTC.

This clone was counted once. The gene calls are TRBV11-2 and TRBJ1-2; a possible D gene is TRBD1 (6 bases). V gave up 5 bases and J gave up 8 bases, with 21 bases separating them. The CDR3 extends over 15 amino acids. The germline V gene has CDR1 SGHAT and CDR2 FQNNGV. In nucleotides, the CDR3 is TGTGCCAGCAGCATTGACAGGCCCGGTATGGGGGGCTACACCTTC. Translation: CASSIDRPGMGGYTF.

The chain employs TRBV19 and TRBJ1-5; possible D gene TRBD1, 5 bases. Germline assignment: CDR1 LNHDA and CDR2 SQIVND (reference sequence). The ends were cut back, 2 bases at V and 4 bases at J, with 9 bases in the middle. This CDR3 spans 14 amino acids. CDR3 residues: CASSIWGRNQPQHF. The CDR3, as DNA: TGTGCCAGTAGTATATGGGGGAGGAATCAGCCCCAGCATTTT.

V and J are TRBV5-4 and TRBJ2-7, with a weak D call TRBD1 (6 bases). This CDR3 contains 12 residues. V lost 3 bases and J 2 bases, leaving 6 bases between the germline ends. Germline CDR1 and CDR2: SGHNT and YYREEE (reference sequence). CDR3 sequence reads: CASSWGPYEQYF. CDR3 sequence (DNA): TGTGCCAGCAGCTGGGGGCCCTACGAGCAGTACTTC.

This chain links TRBV7-9 with TRBJ1-4; TRBD1 agrees at 9 bases. J gave up 8 bases and V 4 bases, and 8 bases lay outside the gene matches. Germline loops: CDR1 SEHNR, CDR2 FQNEAQ (reference sequence). This CDR3 has 15 amino acids. The CDR3 DNA follows: TGTGCCAGCAGCTATCCGGACAGGGGAGGGGAAAAACTGTTTTTT. It codes for CASSYPDRGGEKLFF.